What follows describes a single T cell receptor beta chain. The data were taken from a study of CD8 T cells in Susac syndrome. The germline V gene has CDR1 ENHRY and CDR2 SYGVKD. V lost 3 bases, J lost 3 bases, and 2 bases stayed unmatched. The CDR3 totals 15 residues. RNA totalling roughly 0.5 to 1 ug underwent reverse transcription with random hexamers. Amplification of the TCR beta CDR3 was carried out by immunoSEQ multiplex PCR, which spanned a total of 54 Vbeta and 13 Jbeta segments. From the immunoSEQ multiplex PCR reads, TCRdb called clonotypes with MiXCR, one entry per CDR3 protein. The sample holds about 100,000 distinct CDR3 sequences, approximately 95% seen once. CD8+ and CD4+ T cells from blood underwent TCR beta sequencing. Matching for age and sex applied to the controls, who were healthy donors. Negative isolation was used for CD8+ and CD4+ T cells and FACS enrichment for TEMRA cells.

The sequence was collected from a human donor in good health. This sequence joins TRBV10-3 and TRBJ2-5, with TRBD1 matching over 12 bases. Sequencing was performed on CD8+ T cells from PBMCs. The CDR3: CAISEGTGGKETQYF. For the CDR3, the DNA is TGTGCCATCAGTGAAGGGACAGGGGGCAAAGAGACCCAGTACTTC.